A selection of T cell receptor beta chains follows, all from one sample in a study of patients and donors after allogeneic stem cell transplantation. MiXCR, applied by TCRdb to the RT-PCR reads, yields one record per CDR3 protein. This sample has about a million distinct CDR3 sequences, with over 15% found just once. Material: blood, either unsorted or a sorted T cell fraction (not recorded which). The origin of the receptors is a human donor who was either an allogeneic HSCT recipient or a stem cell or donor lymphocyte infusion donor (not recorded which). It is not recorded whose cells these are; they may come from a transplant donor. CDR3s include the opening cysteine and the closing phenylalanine or tryptophan. Fields, in order: clone size, D gene, J gene, V gene, CDR3 DNA, CDR3 protein. The D gene is left open where the match is weak. Rows may omit the clone size; those that give it use once, few, many or a size class.

>many|NA|TRBJ2-1|TRBV6-1
TGTGCCAGCAGGACCTCCGGGACGCAAACTTACAATGAGCAGTTCTTC
CASRTSGTQTYNEQFF
>few|NA|TRBJ2-4|TRBV6-1
TGTGCCAGCAATCCGGGGCGGGGCCGGATCGGATTAGCCAAAAACATTCAGTACTTC
CASNPGRGRIGLAKNIQYF
>few|NA|TRBJ1-3|TRBV11-2
TGTGCCAGCAGCCCGGGGTGGGGGCGCAACACCATATATTTT
CASSPGWGRNTIYF
>NA|NA|TRBJ1-1|TRBV12-3/TRBV12-4
TGTGCCAGCAGAAACCGCGGGGTGGCTTTCTTT
CASRNRGVAFF
>few|TRBD2|TRBJ2-5|TRBV5-5
TGTGCCAGCAGCCTGGGGACTAGCGGGAGTCGTCGCGAGACCCAGTACTTC
CASSLGTSGSRRETQYF
>NA|NA|TRBJ1-4|TRBV9
TGTGCCAGCAGCGTAGATAGCCTCCCAGGAGAAAAACTGTTTTTT
CASSVDSLPGEKLFF
>NA|TRBD1|TRBJ1-5|TRBV20-1
TGCAGTGCCGACAGGGGGATTCAGCCCCAGCATTTT
CSADRGIQPQHF
>NA|NA|TRBJ1-4|TRBV6-1
TGTGCCAGCAGCGGGGACGGCTCGATTGAAAAACTGTTTTTT
CASSGDGSIEKLFF
>NA|TRBD1|TRBJ2-7|TRBV4-2
TGTGCCAGCAGCCAAGAGGGCCGGACAGGGGAGCCCTACGAGCAGTACTTC
CASSQEGRTGEPYEQYF
>NA|TRBD2|TRBJ2-1|TRBV7-9
TGTGCCAGCAGCTCCAGGACTAGTTCTTCCAATGAGCAGTTCTTC
CASSSRTSSSNEQFF
>few|TRBD1|TRBJ1-2|TRBV20-1
TGCAGTGCTGGAACAGGGGGCAAGTTTTATGGCTACACCTTC
CSAGTGGKFYGYTF
>few|TRBD2|TRBJ2-1|TRBV7-4
TGTGCCAGCAGCTGTAGCGGGAGGGCTGGAAATGAGCAGTTCTTC
CASSCSGRAGNEQFF
>few|NA|TRBJ1-1|TRBV3-1
TGTGCCAGCAGCAGGTACAGGACAAGCGTGGGTACTGAAGCTTTCTTT
CASSRYRTSVGTEAFF
>once|NA|TRBJ2-7|TRBV5-5
TGTGCCAGCAGCTTGTGGACAGACAGCTACGAGCAGTACTTC
CASSLWTDSYEQYF
>NA|TRBD1|TRBJ1-1|TRBV9
TGTGCCAGCAGCGTAGGGAGCAGGGGGAATACTGAAGCTTTCTTT
CASSVGSRGNTEAFF
>NA|TRBD2|TRBJ2-4|TRBV7-9
TGTGCCAGCAGCTTAAAGGCTAGCGGGAGTTATGACATTCAGTACTTC
CASSLKASGSYDIQYF
>few|TRBD2|TRBJ2-2|TRBV20-1
TGCGCATGCGCGGGGGGCCCCGGGGTCGGGGAGCTGTTTTTT
CACAGGPGVGELFF
>NA|TRBD1|TRBJ1-1|TRBV5-1
TGCGCCAGCAGCCCCGGACAGGGACCCTGGAGCACTGAAGCTTTCTTT
CASSPGQGPWSTEAFF
>few|NA|TRBJ1-5|TRBV3-1
TGTGCCAGCAGCCCGGAGGGGTCACGTAGCAATCAGCCCCAGCATTTT
CASSPEGSRSNQPQHF
>NA|TRBD2|TRBJ2-1|TRBV6-2/TRBV6-3
TGTGCCAGCAGTTACTCGCAGGGACTAGCGGGAAGGTGGGAGCAGTTCTTC
CASSYSQGLAGRWEQFF
>NA|NA|TRBJ2-7|TRBV24-1
TGTGCCACCAGTGCATCCAGGGGGGGCTACGAGCAGTACTTC
CATSASRGGYEQYF
>few|NA|TRBJ2-7|TRBV4-2
TGTGCCAGCAGCCAAGATAGGGATGGGACACCGGCCCCCTACGAGCAGTACTTC
CASSQDRDGTPAPYEQYF
>NA|NA|TRBJ2-7|TRBV25-1
TGTGCCAGCAGTGAATTATTGGCGCAGGGGTCCTACGAGCAGTACTTC
CASSELLAQGSYEQYF
>many|NA|TRBJ2-5|TRBV5-1
TGTGCCAGCAGTTACGCGGAGACCCAGTACTTC
CASSYAETQYF
>many|NA|TRBJ2-7|TRBV6-2/TRBV6-3
TGTGCCAGCCGGGACTTCTACGAGCAGTACTTC
CASRDFYEQYF
>many|NA|TRBJ1-1|TRBV24-1
TGTGCCACCAGTGATGCACAGGGTAGGACTGAAGCTTTCTTT
CATSDAQGRTEAFF
>few|NA|TRBJ2-3|TRBV12-3/TRBV12-4
TGTGCCAGCAACCCCCAGCGGGTCTCAGTGGATACGCAGTATTTT
CASNPQRVSVDTQYF
>NA|NA|TRBJ1-2|TRBV5-6
TGTGCCAGCAGCTTGGCAGCCGTCGCCTATGGCTACACCTTC
CASSLAAVAYGYTF
>NA|NA|TRBJ2-7|TRBV7-9
TGTGCCAGCAGCTCGGGACTCGGGGGCGAGCAGTACTTC
CASSSGLGGEQYF
>few|NA|TRBJ2-3|TRBV24-1
TGTGCCACCAGTGACCCGGACAGAACGAGGGGCCCAGATACGCAGTATTTT
CATSDPDRTRGPDTQYF
>few|NA|TRBJ1-4|TRBV20-1
TGCAGTGCTTTTAGGCCTAATGAAAAACTGTTTTTT
CSAFRPNEKLFF
>many|NA|TRBJ1-1|TRBV5-1
TGCGCCAGCAGCTATCGGCCGCGGAACACTGAAGCTTTCTTT
CASSYRPRNTEAFF
>NA|NA|TRBJ1-1|TRBV6-1
TGTGCCAGCAGTGAAGCGCTTGGGTTCGTGGACACTGAAGCTTTCTTT
CASSEALGFVDTEAFF
>few|NA|TRBJ1-2|TRBV6-5
TGTGCCAGCAGTTACTCGACCGGATTCTATGGCTACACCTTC
CASSYSTGFYGYTF
>many|NA|TRBJ1-2|TRBV7-8
TGTGCCAGCAGCCCCAACAGGCATGGCTACACCTTC
CASSPNRHGYTF
>few|NA|TRBJ2-6|TRBV10-3
TGTGCCATCAGTGAATCGGGGACATATAGTACCTCTGGGGCCAACGTCCTGACTTTC
CAISESGTYSTSGANVLTF
>many|NA|TRBJ1-1|TRBV12-3/TRBV12-4
TGTGCCAGCATCACGACAGTTACGGAGACTGAAGCTTTCTTT
CASITTVTETEAFF
>NA|NA|TRBJ2-1|TRBV12-3/TRBV12-4
TGTGCCAGCAGTTTAGCCCTCCCGGGACACAGGAATGAGCAGTTCTTC
CASSLALPGHRNEQFF
>NA|NA|TRBJ2-7|TRBV29-1
TGCAGCGTTGAAGAGGCGCTGGGGCAGTACTTC
CSVEEALGQYF
>many|NA|TRBJ2-2|TRBV5-1
TGCGCCAGCAGCTTGGCCGTAGGGAGCACCGGGGAGCTGTTTTTT
CASSLAVGSTGELFF
>few|NA|TRBJ2-2|TRBV7-2
TGTGCCAGCAGCCCCCGGTCCAAATCCGGGGAGCTGTTTTTT
CASSPRSKSGELFF
>NA|TRBD2|TRBJ2-7|TRBV4-1
TGCGCCAGCAGCCAAGAAGGCAGCGGGATCTACGAGCAGTACTTC
CASSQEGSGIYEQYF
>once|TRBD2|TRBJ2-5|TRBV11-2
TGTGCCAGCAGCTTAGGGTTCGTAGCGGGAGTCGGGGAGACCCAGTACTTC
CASSLGFVAGVGETQYF
>few|TRBD2|TRBJ2-7|TRBV7-8
TGTGCCAGCAGCGCTCGACTAGCGGGGAACTACGAGCAGTACTTC
CASSARLAGNYEQYF
>few|TRBD1|TRBJ1-1|TRBV9
TGTGCCAGCAGCGTAGCTACAGGGGGCGATTCGAACACTGAAGCTTTCTTT
CASSVATGGDSNTEAFF